Listed below are T cell receptor beta chains from one sample, sequenced in a study of T cells expressing NK-cell markers. TCRdb reprocessed the 5' RACE reads and stores each CDR3 protein as one record, lacking DNA. The sample holds almost 450,000 distinct CDR3 sequences. The sample comprised blood T cells: a sorted CD56 or NKG2C T cell subset, CD4+ or CD8+ T cells, or bulk PBMC T cells (not recorded which). Receptors originate from a woman aged 18-69 years in good health. The CDR3 runs from the conserved cysteine through the conserved F or W.

j_call | v_call | cdr3_aa
TRBJ2-2 | TRBV6-5 | CASSYSLAGEGTGELFF
TRBJ2-5 | TRBV28 | CASSSLPVLQETQYF
TRBJ2-3 | TRBV2 | CASTAALSTDTQYF
TRBJ2-3 | TRBV5-1 | CASRHFQRPTDTQYF
TRBJ2-3 | TRBV7-9 | CASRIPRRGESTDTQYF
TRBJ2-2 | TRBV30 | CAWSRQAGYLGAANTGELFF
TRBJ2-1 | TRBV7-2 | CASGAGTSGRGSYNEQFF
TRBJ2-2 | TRBV10-3 | CAACGGAGTGELFF
TRBJ2-5 | TRBV7-2 | CASSRPGETQYF
TRBJ2-5 | TRBV29-1 | CSLGGGQGAKSQETQYF
TRBJ2-3 | TRBV12-3/TRBV12-4 | CASSRLVSTDTQYF
TRBJ1-2 | TRBV3-1 | CASSQDRGAFHGYTF
TRBJ2-2 | TRBV9 | CASSPGTSVNTGELFF
TRBJ1-6 | TRBV7-2 | CASSIGGDSPLHF
TRBJ2-2 | TRBV4-1 | CASSQSPGSGELFF
TRBJ2-7 | TRBV6-1 | CASSPGQGTSGSGKQYF
TRBJ2-1 | TRBV18 | CASSPTGTAYNEQFF
TRBJ2-3 | TRBV20-1 | CSARRADTQYF
TRBJ2-4 | TRBV4-3 | CASSLYGQGRKNIQYF
TRBJ2-4 | TRBV28 | CASSSRGTGSYIQYF
TRBJ2-4 | TRBV10-3 | CAISSGRNIQYF
TRBJ2-7 | TRBV5-1 | CASSLSAREQYF
TRBJ2-3 | TRBV3-1 | CASSHSPDRNTDTQYF
TRBJ1-5 | TRBV7-3 | CASSPPAPQHF
TRBJ2-3 | TRBV29-1 | CSADRGTSTDTQYF
TRBJ2-1 | TRBV19 | CASRVAPSSYNEQFF
TRBJ2-5 | TRBV18 | CASSPWGSETQYF
TRBJ2-3 | TRBV28 | CASSLSDLAPSTDTQYF
TRBJ1-3 | TRBV9 | CASSVLAGTGTSGNTIYF
TRBJ2-4 | TRBV29-1 | CSVEDRSDFSGNIQYF
TRBJ2-1 | TRBV12-3/TRBV12-4 | CASSLGAGGLNEQFF
TRBJ2-1 | TRBV20-1 | CSASGHSSYNEQFF
TRBJ2-3 | TRBV7-2 | CASIRTDTDTQYF
TRBJ2-3 | TRBV12-5 | CASGLGFSPSTDTQYF
TRBJ2-3 | TRBV6-5 | CASSYSRRGGTDTQYF
TRBJ2-3 | TRBV7-2 | CASSSRASTDTQYF
TRBJ2-5 | TRBV30 | CAWTVGYQETQYF
TRBJ2-5 | TRBV7-9 | CASSFSNRGTQYF
TRBJ2-1 | TRBV20-1 | CSARAPPGTSGVGEQFF
TRBJ1-3 | TRBV7-2 | CASSFFLGGVGNTIYF
TRBJ1-1 | TRBV7-9 | CASSPDGGTEAFF
TRBJ2-1 | TRBV20-1 | CSARSGHNEQFF
TRBJ2-7 | TRBV3-1 | CASSHAPYEQYF
TRBJ2-2 | TRBV6-1 | CATLSGRNTGELFF
TRBJ2-3 | TRBV7-9 | CASSPLAGVVTDTQYF
TRBJ1-5 | TRBV12-3/TRBV12-4 | CATHGLGGQPQHF
TRBJ1-1 | TRBV29-1 | CSVGPRQGSYTEAFF
TRBJ2-3 | TRBV20-1 | CSARADWPTDTQYF
TRBJ2-1 | TRBV19 | CATEGRTDEQFF
TRBJ2-2 | TRBV12-3/TRBV12-4 | CASVSGYTNTGELFF
TRBJ1-1 | TRBV7-2 | CASSLTSTTEAFF
TRBJ2-5 | TRBV14 | CASSQARTSGETQYF
TRBJ1-1 | TRBV7-9 | CASSSTGSGLTAFF
TRBJ2-4 | TRBV28 | CASSLSLTGQGAKNIQYF
TRBJ2-6 | TRBV6-2/TRBV6-3 | CASSFWGGANVLTF
TRBJ2-1 | TRBV5-8 | CASSSLASNEQFF
TRBJ2-2 | TRBV7-3 | CASSPSRSTGELFF
TRBJ1-5 | TRBV12-3/TRBV12-4 | CASSLASYSNQPQHF
TRBJ2-5 | TRBV20-1 | CSARQGLAFEETQYF
TRBJ2-2 | TRBV12-3/TRBV12-4 | CASEPGTSNTGELFF